The clone carrying this TCR beta chain was recorded at least ten times. Its antigen remains unidentified. This sample was included in a study of CD8 T cells in ankylosing spondylitis. V was shortened by 7 bases and J by 0 bases, with 10 bases between the two germline ends. This CDR3 comprises 13 residues. Germline assignment: CDR1 MNHEY and CDR2 SVGEGT. Points from the study as a whole: Earlier studies detected some motif variants in reactive arthritis synovial fluid and blood. Relatively scarce in peripheral blood, disease-linked clones were CD8+.

The authors made TCR beta libraries by quantitative 5'-RACE with molecular barcodes. TCRdb ran MiXCR on the 5' RACE reads and lists one entry per CDR3 protein. Among approximately 100,000 distinct CDR3 sequences listed, over 6.5% were seen once. Sequencing was done on a sample of blood, either unsorted or a sorted T cell fraction (not recorded which). The TCR originated in a male donor with ankylosing spondylitis or in good health (not recorded which). The V gene is TRBV6-2 or TRBV6-3, the J gene TRBJ2-7, with D perhaps matching TRBD1 (5 bases). CDR3 sequence reads: CASIDRSSYEQYF. Written as DNA, the CDR3 is TGTGCCAGCATAGACAGAAGCTCCTACGAGCAGTACTTC.